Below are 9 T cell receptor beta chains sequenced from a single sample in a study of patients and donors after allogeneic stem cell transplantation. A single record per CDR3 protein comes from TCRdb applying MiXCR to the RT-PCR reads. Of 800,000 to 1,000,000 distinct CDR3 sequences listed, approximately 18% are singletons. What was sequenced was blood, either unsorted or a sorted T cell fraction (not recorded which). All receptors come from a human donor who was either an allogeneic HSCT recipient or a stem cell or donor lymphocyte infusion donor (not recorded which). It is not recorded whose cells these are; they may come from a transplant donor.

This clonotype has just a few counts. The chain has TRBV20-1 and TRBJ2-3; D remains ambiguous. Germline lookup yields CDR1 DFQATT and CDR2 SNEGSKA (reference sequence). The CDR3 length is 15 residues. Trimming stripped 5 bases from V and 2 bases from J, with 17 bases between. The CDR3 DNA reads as TGCAGTGCTCCCCTGGTCCGGCCGTACACAGATACGCAGTATTTT. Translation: CSAPLVRPYTDTQYF.

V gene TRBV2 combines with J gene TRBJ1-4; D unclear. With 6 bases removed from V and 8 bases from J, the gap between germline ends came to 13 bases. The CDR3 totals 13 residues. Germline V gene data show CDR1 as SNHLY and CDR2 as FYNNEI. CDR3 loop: CASRSRGGEKLFF. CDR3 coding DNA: TGTGCCAGCAGATCCCGGGGAGGGGAAAAACTGTTTTTT.

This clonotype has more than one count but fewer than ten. DNA for the CDR3: TGCGCCAGCAGCCGAGAGATGGCGGGAGAGACCCAGTACTTC. Translation: CASSREMAGETQYF. The rearrangement joins TRBV4-1 to TRBJ2-5; perhaps TRBD2 as D (5 bases). From germline, CDR1 is MGHRA and CDR2 YSYEKL. V shed 4 bases and J shed 4 bases, with 13 bases lying between them. The CDR3 spans 14 residues.

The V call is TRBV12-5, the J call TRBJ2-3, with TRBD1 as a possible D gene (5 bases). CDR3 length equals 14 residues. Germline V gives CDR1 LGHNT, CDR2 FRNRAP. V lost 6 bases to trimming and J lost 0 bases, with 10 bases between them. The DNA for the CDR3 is TGTGCTAGTGGCCAGGACACAAGCACAGATACGCAGTATTTT. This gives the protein CASGQDTSTDTQYF.

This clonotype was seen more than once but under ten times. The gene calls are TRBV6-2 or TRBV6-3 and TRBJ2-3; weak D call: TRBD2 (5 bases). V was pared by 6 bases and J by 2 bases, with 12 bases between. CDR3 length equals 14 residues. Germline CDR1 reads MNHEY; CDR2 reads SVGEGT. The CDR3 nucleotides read TGTGCCAGCAGAAGAGCGGACCTCACAGATACGCAGTATTTT. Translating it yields CASRRADLTDTQYF.

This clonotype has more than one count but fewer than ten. The CDR3 reads CASSRFLLAAKGDNEQFF. CDR3 in DNA: TGCGCCAGCAGCCGCTTCCTCCTAGCGGCCAAAGGCGATAATGAGCAGTTCTTC. V gene TRBV4-3 combines with J gene TRBJ2-1; TRBD2 matches at 7 bases. From germline, CDR1 is LGHNA and CDR2 YSLEER. Unmatched junction bases numbered 19, after V lost 4 bases and J lost 7 bases. This CDR3 comprises 18 residues.

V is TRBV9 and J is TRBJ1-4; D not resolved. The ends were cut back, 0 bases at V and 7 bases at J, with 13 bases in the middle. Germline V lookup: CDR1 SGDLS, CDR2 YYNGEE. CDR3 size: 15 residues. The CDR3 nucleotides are TGTGCCAGCAGCGTAGGGGCGGGGTATGGTGAAAAACTGTTTTTT. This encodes CASSVGAGYGEKLFF.

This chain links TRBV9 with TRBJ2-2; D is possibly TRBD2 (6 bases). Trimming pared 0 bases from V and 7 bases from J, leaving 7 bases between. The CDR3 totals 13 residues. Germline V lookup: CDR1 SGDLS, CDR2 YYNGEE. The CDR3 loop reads CASSVVGGGELFF. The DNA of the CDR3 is TGTGCCAGCAGCGTAGTCGGGGGCGGGGAGCTGTTTTTT.

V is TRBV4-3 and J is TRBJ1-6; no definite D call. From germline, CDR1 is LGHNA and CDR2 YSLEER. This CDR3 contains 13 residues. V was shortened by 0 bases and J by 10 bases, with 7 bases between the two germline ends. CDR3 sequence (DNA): TGCGCCAGCAGCCAAGAGACGTCATCACCCCTCCACTTT. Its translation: CASSQETSSPLHF.